This TCR beta chain comes out of a study of brain metastases from non-small cell lung cancer. Profiling relied on immunoSEQ multiplex PCR, and the TCRdb table lists in-frame clones only, not all of them. The table has 500 to 600 clones, almost 90% seen once. V lost 0 bases, J lost 5 bases, and 13 bases lay in between. The CDR3 covers 15 residues. Germline values: CDR1 MGHDK, CDR2 SYGVNS. The TCR was taken from a donor at least 40 years old with non-small cell lung cancer. The chain carries TRBV25-1 and TRBJ2-5; tentatively, D is TRBD1 (7 bases). The sequenced material came from tumor-adjacent normal tissue. The CDR3 nucleotides read TGTGCCAGCAGTGAATATGGAGGGGGCCGGGAGACCCAGTACTTC. This gives the protein CASSEYGGGRETQYF.